This record covers a single T cell receptor (beta chain). This sample was taken from a study of blood T cells in healthy people across ages. This CDR3 contains 14 residues. J was trimmed by 2 bases and V by 5 bases; bases with no gene match: 6. The germline V gene has CDR1 SNHLY and CDR2 FYNNEI. The second PCR ran 7 to 11 cycles with a sample-barcoded 5' primer and J-beta primers. TCRdb ran MiXCR on the 5' RACE reads and lists one entry per CDR3 protein. In the table there are some 890,000 distinct CDR3 sequences, just under 30% of which are singletons. A minimum of 6 micrograms of total RNA was extracted per sample. The sample also formed part of further work on T cells of mothers and their children. This second study says: A handful of children, together with their three healthy Caucasian mothers, made up the donors. Researchers report slightly higher, though non-significant, overlap in related mother-child pairs than in unrelated pairs. There was no detection of any persistent microchimeric T cell clones.

The specimen sequenced was blood. The TCR sequence derives from a woman aged 40 to 50 in good health. The rearrangement joins TRBV2 to TRBJ2-7; 7 bases match TRBD1. CDR3 in DNA: TGTGCCAGCAGTCGAGAGGACAGGACCTACGAGCAGTACTTC. Translation: CASSREDRTYEQYF.